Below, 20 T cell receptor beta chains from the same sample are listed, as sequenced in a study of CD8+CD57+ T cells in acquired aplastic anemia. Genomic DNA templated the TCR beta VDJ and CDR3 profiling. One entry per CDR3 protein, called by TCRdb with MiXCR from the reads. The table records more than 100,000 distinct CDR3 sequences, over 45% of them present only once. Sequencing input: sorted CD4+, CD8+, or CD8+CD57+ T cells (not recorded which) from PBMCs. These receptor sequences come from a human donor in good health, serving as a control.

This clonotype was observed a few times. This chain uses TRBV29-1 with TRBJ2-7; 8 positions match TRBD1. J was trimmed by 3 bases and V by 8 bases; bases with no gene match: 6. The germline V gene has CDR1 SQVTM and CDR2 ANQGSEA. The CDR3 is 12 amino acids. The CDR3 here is CSIITGGYEQYF. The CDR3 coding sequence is TGCAGCATTATTACAGGGGGCTACGAGCAGTACTTC.

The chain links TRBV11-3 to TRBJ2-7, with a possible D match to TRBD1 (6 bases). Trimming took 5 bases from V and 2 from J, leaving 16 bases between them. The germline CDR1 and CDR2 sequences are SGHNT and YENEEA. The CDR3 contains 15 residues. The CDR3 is CASSQLGEGAYEQYF. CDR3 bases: TGTGCCAGCAGCCAACTCGGCGAGGGGGCCTACGAGCAGTACTTC.

The CDR3 loop reads CAISTGDRSYEQYF. CDR3 DNA: TGTGCCATCAGCACAGGGGACAGGAGCTACGAGCAGTACTTC. The chain uses TRBV10-3 and TRBJ2-7; 8 bases map to TRBD1. J was trimmed by 3 bases and V by 6 bases; bases with no gene match: 7. This CDR3 is 14 amino acids long. Germline lookup yields CDR1 ENHRY and CDR2 SYGVKD.

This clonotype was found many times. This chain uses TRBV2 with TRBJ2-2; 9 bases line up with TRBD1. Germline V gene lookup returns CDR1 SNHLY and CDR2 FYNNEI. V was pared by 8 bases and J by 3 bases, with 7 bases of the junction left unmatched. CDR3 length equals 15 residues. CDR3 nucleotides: TGTGCCAGCGAAGGGACAGGGACGGACACCGGGGAGCTGTTTTTT. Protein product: CASEGTGTDTGELFF.

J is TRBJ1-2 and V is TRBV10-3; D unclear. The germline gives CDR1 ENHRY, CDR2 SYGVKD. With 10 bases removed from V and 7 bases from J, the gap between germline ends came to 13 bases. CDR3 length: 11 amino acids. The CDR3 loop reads CASTRGSGYTF. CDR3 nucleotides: TGTGCCAGCACCAGAGGGTCTGGCTACACCTTC.

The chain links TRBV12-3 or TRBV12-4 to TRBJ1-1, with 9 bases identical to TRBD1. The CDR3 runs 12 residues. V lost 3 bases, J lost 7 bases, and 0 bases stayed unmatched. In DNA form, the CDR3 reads TGTGCCAGCAGTTTGACAGGGGGTGAAGCTTTCTTT. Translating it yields CASSLTGGEAFF.

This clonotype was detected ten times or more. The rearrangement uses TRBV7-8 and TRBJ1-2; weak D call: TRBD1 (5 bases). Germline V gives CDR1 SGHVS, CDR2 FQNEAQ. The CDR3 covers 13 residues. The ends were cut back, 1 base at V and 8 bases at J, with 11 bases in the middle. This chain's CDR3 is CASSLGSGSGYTF. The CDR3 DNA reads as TGTGCCAGCAGCTTAGGGTCAGGGTCCGGCTACACCTTC.

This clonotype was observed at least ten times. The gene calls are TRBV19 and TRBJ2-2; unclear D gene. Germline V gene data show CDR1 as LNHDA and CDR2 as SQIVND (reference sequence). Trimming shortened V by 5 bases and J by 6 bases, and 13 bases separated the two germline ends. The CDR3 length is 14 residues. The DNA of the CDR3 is TGTGCCAGTAGTTTGTTCCTAACCCCCGGGGAGCTGTTTTTT. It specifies CASSLFLTPGELFF.

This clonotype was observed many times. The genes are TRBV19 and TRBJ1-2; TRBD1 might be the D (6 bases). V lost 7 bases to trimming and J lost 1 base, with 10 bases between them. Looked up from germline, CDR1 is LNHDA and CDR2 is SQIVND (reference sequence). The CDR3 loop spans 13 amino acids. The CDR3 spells CASNHRDNYGYTF. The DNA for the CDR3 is TGTGCCAGTAATCACAGGGATAACTATGGCTACACCTTC.

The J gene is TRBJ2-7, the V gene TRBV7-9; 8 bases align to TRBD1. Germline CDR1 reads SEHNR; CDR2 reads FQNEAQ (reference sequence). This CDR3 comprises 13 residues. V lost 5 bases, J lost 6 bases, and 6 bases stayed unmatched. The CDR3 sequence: CASSAGQGAEQYF. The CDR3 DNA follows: TGTGCCAGCAGCGCTGGACAGGGCGCCGAGCAGTACTTC.

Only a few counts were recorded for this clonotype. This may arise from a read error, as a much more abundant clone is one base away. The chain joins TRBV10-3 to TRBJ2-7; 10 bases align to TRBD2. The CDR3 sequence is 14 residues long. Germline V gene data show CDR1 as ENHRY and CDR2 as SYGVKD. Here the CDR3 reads CPSRAGLAVDEQYF. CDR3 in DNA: TGTCCCAGCAGAGCCGGACTAGCGGTGGACGAGCAGTACTTC.

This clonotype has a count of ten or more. The CDR3 DNA is TGTGCTAGTGGTTTAACAGGGAGCTCCTACAATGAGCAGTTCTTC. Protein sequence: CASGLTGSSYNEQFF. The J gene is TRBJ2-1, the V gene TRBV12-5; tentatively, D is TRBD1 (6 bases). Looked up from germline, CDR1 is LGHNT and CDR2 is FRNRAP. V lost 3 bases to trimming and J lost 0 bases, with 9 bases between them. This CDR3 spans 15 amino acids.

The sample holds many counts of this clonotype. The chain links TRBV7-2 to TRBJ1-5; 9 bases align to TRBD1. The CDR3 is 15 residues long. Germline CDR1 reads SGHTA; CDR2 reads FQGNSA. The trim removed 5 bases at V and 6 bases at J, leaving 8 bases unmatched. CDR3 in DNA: TGTGCCAGCAGCCTAGGGACAGGGTGGACTCAGCCCCAGCATTTT. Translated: CASSLGTGWTQPQHF.

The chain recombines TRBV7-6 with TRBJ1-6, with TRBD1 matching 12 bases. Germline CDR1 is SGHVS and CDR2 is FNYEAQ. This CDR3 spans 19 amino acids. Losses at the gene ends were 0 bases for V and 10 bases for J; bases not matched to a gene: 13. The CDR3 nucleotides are TGTGCCAGCAGCTTAGCTAGTGGTCGGGACAGGGGGCTTGGATCACCCCTCCACTTT. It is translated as CASSLASGRDRGLGSPLHF.

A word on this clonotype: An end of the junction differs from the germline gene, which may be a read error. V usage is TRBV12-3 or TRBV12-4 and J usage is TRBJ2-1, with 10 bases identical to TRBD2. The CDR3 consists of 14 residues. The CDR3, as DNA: TGCGCCGGCAGTGACAGCGGGGGGGCTTTGGAGCAGTTCTTC. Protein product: CAGSDSGGALEQFF.

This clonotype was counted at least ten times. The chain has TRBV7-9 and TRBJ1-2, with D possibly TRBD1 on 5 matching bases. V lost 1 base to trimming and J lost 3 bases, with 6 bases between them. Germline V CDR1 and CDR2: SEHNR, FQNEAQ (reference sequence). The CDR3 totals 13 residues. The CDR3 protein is CASSLGQYYGYTF. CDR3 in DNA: TGTGCCAGCAGCTTAGGACAGTACTATGGCTACACCTTC.

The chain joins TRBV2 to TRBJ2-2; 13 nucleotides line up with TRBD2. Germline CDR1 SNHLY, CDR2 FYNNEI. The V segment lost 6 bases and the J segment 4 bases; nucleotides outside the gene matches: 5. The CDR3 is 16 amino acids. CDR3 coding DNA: TGTGCCAGCAGGCGGACTAGCGGGAGTCTCACCGGGGAGCTGTTTTTT. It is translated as CASRRTSGSLTGELFF. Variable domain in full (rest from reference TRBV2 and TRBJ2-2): EPEVTQTPSHQVTQMGQEVILRCVPISNHLYFYWYRQILGQKVEFLVSFYNNEISEKSEIFDDQFSVERPDGSNFTLKIRSTKLEDSAMYFCASRRTSGSLTGELFFGEGSRLTVL.

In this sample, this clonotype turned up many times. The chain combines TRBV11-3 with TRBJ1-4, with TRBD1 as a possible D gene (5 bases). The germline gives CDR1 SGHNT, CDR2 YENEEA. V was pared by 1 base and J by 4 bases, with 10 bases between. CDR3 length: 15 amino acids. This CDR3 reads CASSLVGRVNEKLFF. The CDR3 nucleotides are TGTGCCAGCAGCTTAGTGGGCAGGGTTAATGAAAAACTGTTTTTT.

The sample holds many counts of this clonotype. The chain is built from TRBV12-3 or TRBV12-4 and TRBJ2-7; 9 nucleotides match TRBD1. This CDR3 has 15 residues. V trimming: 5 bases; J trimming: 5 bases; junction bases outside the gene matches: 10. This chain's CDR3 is CASSPRGQGDDEQYF. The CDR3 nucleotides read TGTGCCAGCAGTCCCCGGGGACAGGGAGACGACGAGCAGTACTTC.

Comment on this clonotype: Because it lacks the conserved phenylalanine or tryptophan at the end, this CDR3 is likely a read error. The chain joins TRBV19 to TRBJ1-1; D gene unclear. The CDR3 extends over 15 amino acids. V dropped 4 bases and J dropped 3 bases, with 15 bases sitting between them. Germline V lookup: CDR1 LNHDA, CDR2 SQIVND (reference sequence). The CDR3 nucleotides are TGTGCCAGTAGTACCGTCGTAGCGCTCGACACTGAAGCTTTCTTA. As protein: CASSTVVALDTEAFL.